This T cell receptor beta chain was captured by sequencing in a study of blood T cell repertoires in COVID-19. At the level of the study: Material from acute and convalescent COVID-19 was sourced from the United States, Italy and Spain. Sources were T cells, B-cell-depleted T cells, or PBMCs; the material itself was cDNA or gDNA.

The CDR3 is made up of 15 amino acids. With 4 bases clipped from V and 2 bases from J, the junction kept 7 bases outside the gene matches. Germline V gives CDR1 SGHDN, CDR2 FVKESK. Clones were sequenced by immunoSEQ multiplex PCR, and TCRdb holds only the in-frame ones, with some missing. The data show around 40,000 clones, roughly 85% seen once. This rearrangement joins TRBV14 to TRBJ2-7; 8 bases line up with TRBD2. Source material: peripheral blood. The origin of this receptor is a human donor in a cohort sampled during active COVID-19. CDR3 in amino acids: CASSPGGAGAYEQYF. The CDR3 DNA is TGTGCCAGCAGCCCCGGGGGAGCGGGGGCCTACGAGCAGTACTTC. Using reference TRBV14 and TRBJ2-7 for the parts outside the CDR3, the full variable domain is EAGVTQFPSHSVIEKGQTVTLRCDPISGHDNLYWYRRVMGKEIKFLLHFVKESKQDESGMPNNRFLAERTGGTYSTLKVQPAELEDSGVYFCASSPGGAGAYEQYFGPGTRLTVT.